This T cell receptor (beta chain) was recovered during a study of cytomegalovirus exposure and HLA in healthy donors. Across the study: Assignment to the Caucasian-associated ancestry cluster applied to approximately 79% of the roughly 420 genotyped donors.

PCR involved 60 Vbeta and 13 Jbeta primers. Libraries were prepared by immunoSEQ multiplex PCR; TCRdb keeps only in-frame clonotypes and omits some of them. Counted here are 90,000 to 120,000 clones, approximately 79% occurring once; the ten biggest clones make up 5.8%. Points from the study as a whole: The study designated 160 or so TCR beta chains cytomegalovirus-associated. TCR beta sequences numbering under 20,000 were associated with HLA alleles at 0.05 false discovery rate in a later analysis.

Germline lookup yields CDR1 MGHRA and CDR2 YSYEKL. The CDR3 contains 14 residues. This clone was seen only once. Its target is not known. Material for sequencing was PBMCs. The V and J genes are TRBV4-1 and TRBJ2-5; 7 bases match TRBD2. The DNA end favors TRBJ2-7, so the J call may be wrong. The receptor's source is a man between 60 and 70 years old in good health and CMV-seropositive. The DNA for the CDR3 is TGCGCCAGCAGCCCTGGGGGGGGGATCCACGAGCAGTACTTC. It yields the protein CASSPGGGIHEQYF.